This record covers a single T cell receptor (beta chain). The source of the sample is a study of blood T cell repertoires in COVID-19. Study overall: Acute-phase and convalescent COVID-19 samples originated in the United States, Italy and Spain. T cells, B-cell-depleted T cells, or PBMCs supplied cDNA or gDNA.

V dropped 8 bases and J dropped 4; count of bases not matched to a gene: 7. The CDR3 is 14 residues long. Germline CDR1 and CDR2: MNHEY and SVGAGI. In the original processing: Quantification of nucleated cells was approximated via reference gene primer amplification. The table came from immunoSEQ multiplex PCR; TCRdb's copy has only in-frame clones and leaves some out. V and J calls plus clone size are reproduced from that table; the DNA served to infer D and trimming. The profile shows roughly 52,000 clones, about four fifths of them singletons. What was sequenced was peripheral blood. V is TRBV6-5 and J is TRBJ2-5, with 10 bases identical to TRBD2. This receptor was identified in a human donor in a cohort sampled during active or convalescent COVID-19. The CDR3 region has the DNA TGTGCCAGCCTAGCGGGGGTCCCGCGAGAGACCCAGTACTTC. This translates into CASLAGVPRETQYF.